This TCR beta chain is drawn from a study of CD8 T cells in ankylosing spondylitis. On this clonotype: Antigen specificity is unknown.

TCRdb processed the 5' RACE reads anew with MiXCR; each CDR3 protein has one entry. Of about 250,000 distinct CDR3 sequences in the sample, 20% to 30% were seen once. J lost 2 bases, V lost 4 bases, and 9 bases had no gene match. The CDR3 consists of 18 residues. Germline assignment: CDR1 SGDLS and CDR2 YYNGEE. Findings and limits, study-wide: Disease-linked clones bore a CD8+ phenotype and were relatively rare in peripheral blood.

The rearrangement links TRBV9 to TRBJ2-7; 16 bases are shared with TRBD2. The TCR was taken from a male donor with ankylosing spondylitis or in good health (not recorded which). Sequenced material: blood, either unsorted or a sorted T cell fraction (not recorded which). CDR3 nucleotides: TGTGCCAGCAGCCCTCACCGGGGACTAGCGGGGGGGACCTACGAGCAGTACTTC. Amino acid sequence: CASSPHRGLAGGTYEQYF.